One and the same sample provided the 13 T cell receptor beta chains below, sequenced in a study of OX40 agonist ivuxolimab in advanced cancers. Some clones are missing from TCRdb's copy, which holds only in-frame ones; the method was immunoSEQ multiplex PCR. The sample has some 80,000 clones, over 85% seen once. Specimen: CD4+ or CD8+ T cells sorted from blood, collected in a trial of the OX40 agonist ivuxolimab. Receptor source: an adult with an advanced solid tumor such as melanoma, head and neck, liver or kidney cancer.

Points on this clone: Other nucleotide sequences in the sample specify the same CDR3. V is TRBV30 and J is TRBJ1-1, with D unclear. V lost 3 bases and J lost 4, with 12 bases in between. The CDR3 covers 13 residues. Per the germline V gene, CDR1 is GTSNPN and CDR2 is SVGIG (reference sequence). CDR3: CAWSRDTGTEAFF. CDR3 sequence (DNA): TGTGCCTGGAGCCGGGATACGGGCACTGAAGCTTTCTTT.

The chain recombines TRBV27 with TRBJ2-3; D could derive from TRBD1 or TRBD2 (5 bases each). Deletions cut 3 bases from V and 2 bases from J, with 9 bases between. CDR3 length: 14 residues. Per germline, CDR1 MNHEY and CDR2 SMNVEV (reference sequence). The CDR3 region has the DNA TGTGCCAGCAGTTTGGTGGGACCCACAGATACGCAGTATTTT. Translating it yields CASSLVGPTDTQYF.

The chain joins TRBV6-1 to TRBJ1-3; D not certain. The CDR3 runs 15 residues. V was trimmed by 2 bases and J by 0 bases, leaving 8 bases between them. The germline V gene has CDR1 MNHNS and CDR2 SASEGT. In DNA form, the CDR3 reads TGTGCCAGCAGTGAAATTTTAGGCTCTGGAAACACCATATATTTT. It codes for CASSEILGSGNTIYF.

The V gene is TRBV2, the J gene TRBJ2-7; D remains ambiguous. The CDR3 length is 13 residues. Germline V gene data show CDR1 as SNHLY and CDR2 as FYNNEI. The germline V and J ends were trimmed by 9 bases and 0 bases, with 12 bases remaining between them. DNA for the CDR3: TGTGCCAGTACGAGGACGGACTCCTACGAGCAGTACTTC. It codes for CASTRTDSYEQYF.

The DNA for the CDR3 is TGTGCCAGCAGCTTAGCTGTCCCCCGACAGGGCCCCTACGAGCAGTACTTC. Its translation is CASSLAVPRQGPYEQYF. J is TRBJ2-7 and V is TRBV11-3, with TRBD1 identical over 7 bases. CDR1 is SGHNT and CDR2 is YENEEA in the germline V gene. CDR3 length: 17 residues. J gave up 2 bases and V 1 base, and 11 bases lay outside the gene matches.

This clone was counted between two and nine times. The chain is built from TRBV5-1 and TRBJ2-7, with D perhaps TRBD1 (6 bases). The CDR3 runs to 13 residues. V was clipped by 4 bases and J by 3 bases, with 11 bases between them. Germline V gene lookup returns CDR1 SGHRS and CDR2 YFSETQ. CDR3 in amino acids: CASSRGDNYEQYF. The CDR3 DNA reads as TGCGCCAGCAGCCGAGGGGACAACTACGAGCAGTACTTC.

V gene TRBV6-5 combines with J gene TRBJ1-2; D not resolved. Germline V gives CDR1 MNHEY, CDR2 SVGAGI. The CDR3 is 16 amino acids. V shed 0 bases and J shed 4 bases, with 15 bases lying between them. The CDR3 region is CASSYSRMGGSYGYTF. The CDR3 DNA reads as TGTGCCAGCAGTTACTCGAGAATGGGTGGAAGCTATGGCTACACCTTC.

The chain employs TRBV6-1 and TRBJ2-5; 7 positions agree with TRBD1. The CDR3 is 13 residues long. V lost 6 bases and J lost 5; bases outside the gene matches: 6. Germline CDR1 MNHNS, CDR2 SASEGT. The CDR3 nucleotides are TGTGCCAGCAGACACAGGGGTCAGGAGACCCAGTACTTC. It translates to CASRHRGQETQYF.

The CDR3 nucleotides read TGTGCCAGCAGCTTAGCCGTAGGACAGGGGGCGATGTACGAGCAGTACTTC. Its translation is CASSLAVGQGAMYEQYF. The chain couples TRBV7-6 to TRBJ2-7; 11 bases agree with TRBD1. This CDR3 comprises 17 residues. V shed 0 bases, J shed 4 bases, and the junction held 8 bases outside the gene matches. Germline CDR1 SGHVS, CDR2 FNYEAQ.

This chain uses TRBV7-2 with TRBJ1-2, with D perhaps TRBD1 (5 bases). Germline lookup yields CDR1 SGHTA and CDR2 FQGNSA. The length of the CDR3 is 13 residues. Trimming left V 5 bases short and J 4 bases short, with 11 bases between. Here the CDR3 DNA reads TGTGCCAGCAGCGTGCAGGGTGTCTATGGCTACACCTTC. Protein sequence: CASSVQGVYGYTF. The complete variable domain, with remaining parts taken from reference TRBV7-2 and TRBJ1-2, reads GAGVSQSPSNKVTEKGKDVELRCDPISGHTALYWYRQSLGQGLEFLIYFQGNSAPDKSGLPSDRFSAERTGGSVSTLTIQRTQQEDSAVYLCASSVQGVYGYTFGSGTRLTVV.

The CDR3 bases are TGTGCCAGCAGCTTCGACAGTGAGCAGTTCTTC. This gives the protein CASSFDSEQFF. The rearrangement links TRBV5-6 to TRBJ2-1, with a tentative D call TRBD1 (5 bases). The V gene's germline CDR1 is SGHDT and CDR2 YYEEEE. The CDR3 consists of 11 residues. The V end was cut by 2 bases, the J end by 9 bases, with 6 bases between. The whole variable domain, filled in from reference TRBV5-6 and TRBJ2-1, reads DAGVTQSPTHLIKTRGQQVTLRCSPKSGHDTVSWYQQALGQGPQFIFQYYEEEERQRGNFPDRFSGHQFPNYSSELNVNALLLGDSALYLCASSFDSEQFFGPGTRLTVL.

This chain joins TRBV18 and TRBJ1-1; D is perhaps TRBD1 (6 bases). Trimming stripped 5 bases from V and 4 bases from J, with 17 bases between. This CDR3 contains 15 residues. Looked up from germline, CDR1 is KGHSH and CDR2 is LQKENI. The CDR3 DNA follows: TGTGCCAGCTCAGGGGGGGCCTTCGGGGGCACTGAAGCTTTCTTT. This encodes CASSGGAFGGTEAFF.

V gene TRBV27 combines with J gene TRBJ1-1; a weak D match, TRBD1 (6 bases). The V gene's germline CDR1 is MNHEY and CDR2 SMNVEV (reference sequence). The CDR3 totals 17 residues. V lost 3 bases and J 6 bases, leaving 23 bases between the germline ends. The CDR3 reads CASSFLYLQGQGAEAFF. The CDR3 bases are TGTGCCAGCAGTTTCCTCTACTTACAGGGTCAAGGCGCTGAAGCTTTCTTT.